This is a list of T cell receptor beta chains from one sample in a study of T cell responses to AZD1222 COVID-19 vaccine. The assay was immunoSEQ multiplex PCR, and TCRdb's table has in-frame clones only and misses some. The table lists under 200,000 clones, 85% to 95% of them singletons. This material consisted of peripheral blood, taken on day 0 of AZD1222 vaccination. These receptors were collected from an adult in good health. The conserved cysteine and the conserved F or W are not part of the CDR3 here.

V gene,J gene,CDR3 protein
TRBV3-1/TRBV3-2,TRBJ1-1,ASSPTGMNTEAF
TRBV5-4,TRBJ2-2,ASSLPAGGALGELF
TRBV11-2,TRBJ2-1,ASSPAGASSSYNEQF
TRBV4-1,TRBJ1-5,ASSQGFSPGSNQPQH
TRBV5-1,TRBJ1-1,ASSLARHTEAF
TRBV19,TRBJ1-2,ASSPSPGPAYYGYT
TRBV15,TRBJ1-5,ATSGFNLPWTGVRYQPQH
TRBV6-5,TRBJ1-6,ASSYGGGTDSPLH
TRBV5-1,TRBJ2-5,ASSLSGVQETQY
TRBV5-6,TRBJ1-6,ASSEKTGANSPLH
TRBV28,TRBJ1-2,ASTLTRGGLGYT
TRBV19,TRBJ1-2,ASSIRDRLYGYT